Listed below are T cell receptor beta chains from one sample, sequenced in a study of molecular identifiers for immune sequencing clone quantification. Each CDR3 protein gets one entry after TCRdb re-called the PCR reads with MiXCR. The data contain fewer than 70,000 distinct CDR3 sequences, roughly 20% of them seen just once; the ten biggest clones take up 1.5%. The sequenced material came from naive CD8+ T cells from blood, with Jurkat cell RNA spiked in. Receptors originate from a human donor in good health. Some libraries in this study had Jurkat cell RNA spiked in. Each CDR3 is given without its conserved first and last residue. Fields, in order: J gene, V gene, CDR3 protein.

>TRBJ2-1|TRBV5-6
ASIIQGLDEQF
>TRBJ2-1|TRBV28
ASTEDWSSYNEQF
>TRBJ2-5|TRBV11-3
ASSLGLAEPGQETQY
>TRBJ2-1|TRBV6-5
ASGPDRGGLNEQL
>TRBJ1-2|TRBV29-1
SVVPPLREVNGYT
>TRBJ2-1|TRBV11-2
ASSLVAGYNEQF
>TRBJ1-4|TRBV4-2
ASSPWFTGEEKLS
>TRBJ2-7|TRBV4-2
ASSPGLGAHYEQY
>TRBJ2-7|TRBV19
ASSIGWGAGYEQY
>TRBJ2-3|TRBV21-1
ASSKGTSGSKTGTQY
>TRBJ2-1|TRBV20-1
SASRPGQGRDEQF
>TRBJ2-1|TRBV4-1
ASSQRLAGGVGNEQF
>TRBJ2-7|TRBV2
ASSEVPGTSYEQY
>TRBJ2-1|TRBV29-1
SVEDLVGEQF